Presented here are 9 T cell receptor beta chains from one specimen sequenced in a study of cytomegalovirus exposure and HLA in healthy donors. The PCR was carried out with 60 Vbeta primers and 13 Jbeta primers. Here immunoSEQ multiplex PCR was the method, and the copy in TCRdb shows in-frame clones only, minus some. The sample contains roughly 86,000 clones, roughly 73% of which appear only once. Sequenced: PBMCs. The receptors stem from a man over 45 in good health and CMV-seropositive.

The CDR3 protein is CASSWGGDQPQHF. The DNA of the CDR3 is TGTGCCAGCAGCTGGGGGGGCGATCAGCCCCAGCATTTT. The chain links TRBV13 to TRBJ1-5; TRBD1 is a possible D gene (6 bases). Germline-derived CDR1 and CDR2 are PRHDT and FYEKMQ (reference sequence). The ends were cut back, 4 bases at V and 5 bases at J, with 9 bases in the middle. This CDR3 has 13 amino acids.

V is TRBV7-2 and J is TRBJ2-7; 13 bases match TRBD2. Trimming removed 1 base from V and 4 bases from J; junction bases left unmatched: 10. This CDR3 spans 18 amino acids. The germline V gene has CDR1 SGHTA and CDR2 FQGNSA. The CDR3 region is CASSLVPPTSGGGYEQYF. CDR3 in DNA: TGTGCCAGCAGCTTAGTCCCCCCCACTAGCGGGGGGGGTTACGAGCAGTACTTC.

The CDR3 loop reads CASTFGGPRYNEQFF. CDR3 sequence (DNA): TGTGCCAGCACCTTCGGGGGACCTCGATACAATGAGCAGTTCTTC. V and J are TRBV5-4 and TRBJ2-1, with a weak D call TRBD2 (6 bases). From germline, CDR1 is SGHNT and CDR2 YYREEE (reference sequence). With 6 bases removed from V and 4 bases from J, the gap between germline ends came to 17 bases. CDR3 length equals 15 residues.

This clone was seen a few times. V usage is TRBV4-2 and J usage is TRBJ1-5; D possibly corresponds to TRBD1 (6 bases). The germline gives CDR1 LGHNA, CDR2 YNFKEQ. This CDR3 has 14 residues. V was cut by 0 bases and J by 7 bases, with 10 bases left in between. Here the CDR3 DNA reads TGTGCCAGCAGCCAAGAAACAGGGCGACAGCCCCAGCATTTT. This encodes CASSQETGRQPQHF.

Written as DNA, the CDR3 is TGTGCCAGCAGTCCTTGGGTAGGGGCTGACAATGAGCAGTTCTTC. As protein: CASSPWVGADNEQFF. This chain joins TRBV27 and TRBJ2-1, with D perhaps matching TRBD1 (5 bases). The CDR3 has 15 amino acids. Germline V gene lookup returns CDR1 MNHEY and CDR2 SMNVEV (reference sequence). V gave up 5 bases and J gave up 5 bases, with 16 bases separating them.

The V and J genes are TRBV7-2 and TRBJ2-3, with 10 positions matching TRBD1. V trimming: 3 bases; J trimming: 3 bases; junction bases outside the gene matches: 6. The CDR3 extends over 16 amino acids. CDR1 and CDR2 from the germline V gene are SGHTA and FQGNSA. CDR3 region: CASSLGGTGVTDTQYF. CDR3 sequence (DNA): TGTGCCAGCAGCTTGGGGGGGACAGGGGTTACAGATACGCAGTATTTT. Combining the CDR3 with reference TRBV7-2 and TRBJ2-3 gives the whole variable domain GAGVSQSPSNKVTEKGKDVELRCDPISGHTALYWYRQSLGQGLEFLIYFQGNSAPDKSGLPSDRFSAERTGGSVSTLTIQRTQQEDSAVYLCASSLGGTGVTDTQYFGPGTRLTVL.

Written as DNA, the CDR3 is TGTGCCAGCTCCCGGGGTATCGGCACAGATACGCAGTATTTT. This sequence encodes CASSRGIGTDTQYF. The chain links TRBV18 to TRBJ2-3; D is perhaps TRBD2 (5 bases). Germline assignment: CDR1 KGHSH and CDR2 LQKENI. Trimming cost V 6 bases and J 1 base, with 11 bases left between them. The CDR3 has 14 amino acids.

The CDR3 DNA reads as TGTGCCATCAGTGAGACGTGGAACAGTCCGGACACTGAAGCTTTCTTT. It yields the protein CAISETWNSPDTEAFF. The chain is built from TRBV10-3 and TRBJ1-1, with D unresolved. CDR1 ENHRY and CDR2 SYGVKD come from the germline V gene. Between the trimmed V and J ends, which lost 2 bases and 3 bases, there was a span of 16 bases. The CDR3 sequence is 16 residues long.

The V call is TRBV11-2, the J call TRBJ2-3; tentative D call: TRBD1 (5 bases). V was shortened by 6 bases and J by 2 bases, with 18 bases between the two germline ends. The CDR3 extends over 16 amino acids. Germline-derived CDR1 and CDR2 are SGHAT and FQNNGV. The CDR3 DNA sequence: TGTGCCAGCAGGATAGGACGGTCAGGGTCCACAGATACGCAGTATTTT. This codes for CASRIGRSGSTDTQYF.